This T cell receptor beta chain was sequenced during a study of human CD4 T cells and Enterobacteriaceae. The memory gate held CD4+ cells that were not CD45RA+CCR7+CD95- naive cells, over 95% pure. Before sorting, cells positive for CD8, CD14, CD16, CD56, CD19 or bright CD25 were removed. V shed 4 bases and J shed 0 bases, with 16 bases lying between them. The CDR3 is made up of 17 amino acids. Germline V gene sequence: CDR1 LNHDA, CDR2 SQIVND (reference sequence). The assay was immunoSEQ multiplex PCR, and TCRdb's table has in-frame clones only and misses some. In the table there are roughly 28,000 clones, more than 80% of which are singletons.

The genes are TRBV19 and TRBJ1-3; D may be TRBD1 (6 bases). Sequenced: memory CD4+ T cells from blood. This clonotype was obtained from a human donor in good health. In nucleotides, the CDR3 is TGTGCCAGTAGTAGTCCCGGGACACCGAGCTCTGGAAACACCATATATTTT. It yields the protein CASSSPGTPSSGNTIYF.